A selection of T cell receptor beta chains follows, all from one sample in a study of OX40 agonist ivuxolimab in advanced cancers. Produced via immunoSEQ multiplex PCR; TCRdb's table is partial and in-frame only. The table has around 55,000 clones, under 85% seen once; the top ten hold 6.3%. Source: CD4+ or CD8+ T cells sorted from blood, taken in a trial of the OX40 agonist ivuxolimab. The receptors were gathered from an adult with an advanced solid tumor such as melanoma, head and neck, liver or kidney cancer. CDR3s include the opening cysteine and the closing phenylalanine or tryptophan. Each record gives: J gene, clone size, D gene, V gene, CDR3 protein, CDR3 DNA. D genes are given only for firm matches. For some rows the clone size is stated as once, few or many, or as a class when expanded; others skip it.

J: TRBJ1-2
size: NA
D: TRBD1
V: TRBV7-8
CDR3: CASSTRQGARSGYTF
DNA: TGTGCCAGCAGCACAAGACAGGGGGCGAGGAGTGGCTACACCTTC

J: TRBJ1-4
size: NA
D: NA
V: TRBV4-1
CDR3: CASKRAGFNEKLFF
DNA: TGCGCCAGCAAGCGGGCAGGATTTAATGAAAAACTGTTTTTT

J: TRBJ2-5
size: NA
D: TRBD1
V: TRBV7-8
CDR3: CASSRDRGSSGETQYF
DNA: TGTGCCAGCAGCAGGGACAGGGGATCATCGGGAGAGACCCAGTACTTC

J: TRBJ2-6
size: NA
D: NA
V: TRBV27
CDR3: CASSPGRSSGANVLTF
DNA: TGTGCCAGCAGTCCGGGACGGTCCTCTGGGGCCAACGTCCTGACTTTC

J: TRBJ1-1
size: NA
D: TRBD1
V: TRBV5-1
CDR3: CASSDPTGGSTEAFF
DNA: TGCGCCAGCAGCGACCCGACAGGGGGGTCCACTGAAGCTTTCTTT

J: TRBJ1-1
size: few
D: NA
V: TRBV10-1
CDR3: CASSLQGNTEAFF
DNA: TGCGCCAGCAGTCTACAGGGGAACACTGAAGCTTTCTTT

J: TRBJ2-1
size: NA
D: TRBD2
V: TRBV5-4
CDR3: CASSPSKGSGKGYNEQFF
DNA: TGTGCCAGCAGCCCCTCCAAGGGTAGCGGGAAGGGTTACAATGAGCAGTTCTTC

J: TRBJ2-2
size: few
D: NA
V: TRBV5-1
CDR3: CASSPMDTGELFF
DNA: TGCGCCAGCAGCCCTATGGACACCGGGGAGCTGTTTTTT

J: TRBJ2-7
size: NA
D: NA
V: TRBV5-1
CDR3: CASSPQVGDYEQYF
DNA: TGCGCCAGCAGCCCCCAGGTCGGGGACTACGAGCAGTACTTC

J: TRBJ2-1
size: few
D: NA
V: TRBV7-2
CDR3: CASSLGLGKGNEQFF
DNA: TGTGCCAGCAGCTTAGGTCTAGGTAAGGGCAATGAGCAGTTCTTC

J: TRBJ1-2
size: medium-sized
D: NA
V: TRBV19
CDR3: CASSPTAYGYTF
DNA: TGTGCCAGTAGCCCAACAGCCTATGGCTACACCTTC

J: TRBJ1-1
size: NA
D: NA
V: TRBV6-5
CDR3: CASAPQGTEAFF
DNA: TGTGCCAGCGCACCCCAGGGGACTGAAGCTTTCTTT

J: TRBJ2-1
size: few
D: TRBD2
V: TRBV7-9
CDR3: CASSLNQLAGDNEQFF
DNA: TGTGCCAGCAGCTTAAATCAATTAGCGGGGGACAATGAGCAGTTCTTC

J: TRBJ1-4
size: once
D: NA
V: TRBV30
CDR3: CAWSLGSTEKLFF
DNA: TGTGCCTGGAGTCTGGGTTCGACTGAAAAACTGTTTTTT

J: TRBJ1-4
size: NA
D: TRBD1
V: TRBV27
CDR3: CASSLNRDSPSNEKLFF
DNA: TGTGCCAGCAGTTTAAACCGGGACAGCCCTTCTAATGAAAAACTGTTTTTT

J: TRBJ1-1
size: NA
D: TRBD1
V: TRBV19
CDR3: CASSINEGAEAFF
DNA: TGTGCCAGTAGTATAAATGAGGGGGCGGAAGCTTTCTTT

J: TRBJ1-1
size: few
D: TRBD1
V: TRBV19
CDR3: CASSVQGRDTEAFF
DNA: TGTGCCAGTAGTGTACAGGGGAGGGACACTGAAGCTTTCTTT

J: TRBJ2-2
size: NA
D: NA
V: TRBV29-1
CDR3: CSVAKNTGELFF
DNA: TGCAGCGTTGCGAAGAACACCGGGGAGCTGTTTTTT

J: TRBJ2-2
size: NA
D: TRBD2
V: TRBV7-2
CDR3: CASSLVGGGASRSAGELFF
DNA: TGTGCCAGCAGCTTAGTCGGCGGGGGGGCGTCACGGAGTGCCGGGGAGCTGTTTTTT

J: TRBJ2-1
size: NA
D: NA
V: TRBV11-2
CDR3: CASSLRGEQFF
DNA: TGTGCCAGCAGCTTAAGGGGTGAGCAGTTCTTC

J: TRBJ2-7
size: NA
D: NA
V: TRBV7-3
CDR3: CASSLMENSEQYF
DNA: TGTGCCAGCAGCTTAATGGAAAACAGCGAGCAGTACTTC